These 26 T cell receptor beta chains share one sample of origin, sequenced in a study of Ad26.COV2.S vaccination and SARS-CoV-2 variants. This table comes from immunoSEQ multiplex PCR, and its TCRdb copy is limited to in-frame clones, with some not included. The sample has approximately 500,000 clones, 87% seen once. Treatment denoted: some 19 received Ad26.COV2.S at low or high dose, single or two shots; about 5 received placebo; per-sample allocation not given. Vaccine and placebo recipients were sampled on day 63 after the first injection. The sequencing used peripheral blood, collected in a trial of Ad26.COV2.S vaccine versus placebo. These TCRs come from a person aged 18-65 years who received the Ad26.COV2.S COVID-19 vaccine or a placebo.

The V and J genes are TRBV19 and TRBJ2-5, with D possibly being TRBD1 (6 bases). Germline V gives CDR1 LNHDA, CDR2 SQIVND (reference sequence). This CDR3 spans 15 amino acids. Trimming removed 9 bases at V and 2 bases at J, with 19 bases between. CDR3 coding DNA: TGTGCCAGCCAGGACAGAGTAGCCTTTCAAGAGACCCAGTACTTC. Translated: CASQDRVAFQETQYF. The full variable domain, its missing parts supplied by reference TRBV19 and TRBJ2-5, is DGGITQSPKYLFRKEGQNVTLSCEQNLNHDAMYWYRQDPGQGLRLIYYSQIVNDFQKGDIAEGYSVSREKKESFPLTVTSAQKNPTAFYLCASQDRVAFQETQYFGPGTRLLVL.

This sequence joins TRBV20-1 and TRBJ1-2; D is perhaps TRBD1 (6 bases). This CDR3 has 11 residues. The V and J ends lost 6 bases and 5 bases respectively, with 10 bases between them. CDR1 and CDR2 (germline): DFQATT, SNEGSKA (reference sequence). CDR3 in DNA: TGCAGTGCCATACAGGGATATGGCTACACCTTC. Encoded protein: CSAIQGYGYTF.

The gene calls are TRBV5-5 and TRBJ2-5; the D call may be TRBD1 or TRBD2 (5 bases each). With 2 bases removed from V and 2 bases from J, the gap between germline ends came to 22 bases. Germline V CDR1 and CDR2: SGHKS, YYEKEE (reference sequence). The CDR3 is 18 amino acids. The CDR3 sequence is CASSLAPIGTLTQETQYF. In DNA, the CDR3 is TGTGCCAGCAGCTTAGCCCCAATCGGGACGCTTACTCAAGAGACCCAGTACTTC.

The chain combines TRBV2 with TRBJ1-1, with 10 bases aligning to TRBD1. The CDR3 length is 13 residues. Germline-derived CDR1 and CDR2 are SNHLY and FYNNEI. J lost 11 bases, V lost 7 bases, and 10 bases had no gene match. CDR3 in amino acids: CASIWDRGSEAFF. The DNA of the CDR3 is TGTGCCAGCATTTGGGACAGGGGAAGCGAGGCTTTCTTT.

The chain uses TRBV5-6 and TRBJ2-1; TRBD1 agrees at 8 bases. This CDR3 comprises 14 residues. Germline V lookup: CDR1 SGHDT, CDR2 YYEEEE. The junction had 8 bases not matched to a gene; V was cut back by 3 bases and J by 9 bases. The CDR3 DNA reads TGTGCCAGCAGCTCGACCGGACAGGGTTCTGAGCAGTTCTTC. Protein: CASSSTGQGSEQFF. Looking up the rest from reference TRBV5-6 and TRBJ2-1 gives the full variable domain: DAGVTQSPTHLIKTRGQQVTLRCSPKSGHDTVSWYQQALGQGPQFIFQYYEEEERQRGNFPDRFSGHQFPNYSSELNVNALLLGDSALYLCASSSTGQGSEQFFGPGTRLTVL.

In this sample, this clone turned up once. This chain connects TRBV7-2 to TRBJ2-2, with 16 bases fitting TRBD2. Unmatched junction bases numbered 8, after V lost 6 bases and J lost 4 bases. The CDR3 is made up of 18 amino acids. Germline-derived CDR1 and CDR2 are SGHTA and FQGNSA. Here the CDR3 reads CASRTGLAGGPGTGELFF. The CDR3 nucleotides are TGTGCCAGCAGGACGGGACTAGCGGGAGGGCCTGGCACCGGGGAGCTGTTTTTT.

The rearrangement joins TRBV30 to TRBJ2-3; D gene ambiguous. CDR1 and CDR2 from the germline V gene are GTSNPN and SVGIG (reference sequence). CDR3 size: 13 residues. The V end lost 3 bases, the J end lost 1 base, and 8 bases lay between the germline ends. The CDR3 DNA is TGTGCCTGGAGCCAGGCGGGCACAGATACGCAGTATTTT. Its protein product is CAWSQAGTDTQYF.

This clone occurred a few times. The sample carries other DNA sequences with the same CDR3. V is TRBV12-3 or TRBV12-4 and J is TRBJ2-7; a possible D gene is TRBD1 (6 bases). V was trimmed by 5 bases and J by 3 bases, leaving 8 bases between them. The CDR3 spans 12 residues. The CDR3 loop is CASSSRGYEQYF. Here the CDR3 DNA reads TGTGCCAGCAGTAGCAGGGGCTACGAGCAGTACTTC.

The chain links TRBV7-9 to TRBJ2-3; maybe TRBD2 (5 bases). Germline V lookup: CDR1 SEHNR, CDR2 FQNEAQ (reference sequence). Trimming cost V 5 bases and J 0 bases, with 12 bases left between them. This CDR3 is built from 15 residues. CDR3 sequence: CASSPEGSSTDTQYF. The DNA for the CDR3 is TGTGCCAGCAGCCCAGAGGGCTCCAGCACAGATACGCAGTATTTT.

This chain uses TRBV11-3 with TRBJ2-1; D remains ambiguous. CDR3 length: 13 residues. Germline V gene lookup returns CDR1 SGHNT and CDR2 YENEEA. V dropped 6 bases and J dropped 2 bases, with 8 bases sitting between them. CDR3 loop: CASSGVTYNEQFF. CDR3 bases: TGTGCCAGCAGTGGGGTTACCTACAATGAGCAGTTCTTC.

The rearrangement links TRBV2 to TRBJ2-7; 9 bases agree with TRBD2. Germline V gene data show CDR1 as SNHLY and CDR2 as FYNNEI. The CDR3 is 16 amino acids. Trimming took 4 bases from V and 7 from J; bases not matched to a gene: 14. The CDR3 nucleotides read TGTGCCAGCAGTGGAGGGGGTTTAGCGGGAGCGGGAGAGCAGTACTTC. This sequence encodes CASSGGGLAGAGEQYF.

In its sample, this clone was seen once. V usage is TRBV29-1 and J usage is TRBJ2-1; 12 bases align to TRBD2. This CDR3 contains 16 residues. Looked up from germline, CDR1 is SQVTM and CDR2 is ANQGSEA. After removal of 4 bases from V and 4 bases from J, the junction contained 8 bases not matched to a gene. The CDR3 bases are TGCAGCGTTGGACAACTAGCGGGAGGCCGTTACAATGAGCAGTTCTTC. This gives the protein CSVGQLAGGRYNEQFF.

This clone came up a few times. V gene TRBV5-1 combines with J gene TRBJ2-1; unclear D gene. Germline V gene data show CDR1 as SGHRS and CDR2 as YFSETQ. Between the trimmed V and J ends, which lost 9 bases and 3 bases, there was a span of 16 bases. The CDR3 spans 14 residues. CDR3 coding DNA: TGCGCCACCTCAGCTTCTCAAGTCTACAATGAGCAGTTCTTC. Protein sequence: CATSASQVYNEQFF.

CDR3 sequence reads: CASARSSQETQYF. CDR3 nucleotides: TGCGCCAGCGCTCGGAGCAGCCAAGAGACCCAGTACTTC. V is TRBV5-1 and J is TRBJ2-5; D is unclear. V lost 7 bases to trimming and J lost 1 base, with 11 bases between them. Germline V gene data show CDR1 as SGHRS and CDR2 as YFSETQ. The CDR3 is 13 amino acids.

The rearrangement uses TRBV2 and TRBJ2-7, with a possible D match to TRBD1 (6 bases). V was pared by 4 bases and J by 6 bases, with 13 bases between. This CDR3 contains 13 residues. Per the germline V gene, CDR1 is SNHLY and CDR2 is FYNNEI. The CDR3 reads CASSAQGLSEQYF. The CDR3 DNA reads as TGTGCCAGCAGTGCACAGGGCCTTTCCGAGCAGTACTTC.

In regard to this clone: Other DNA sequences in the same sample also yield this CDR3. The chain links TRBV12-3 or TRBV12-4 to TRBJ2-7; 9 bases match TRBD1. The CDR3 is 13 amino acids. The junction had 2 bases not matched to a gene; V was cut back by 5 bases and J by 3 bases. Here the CDR3 DNA reads TGTGCCAGCAGTCTGGGACAGGGCTACGAGCAGTACTTC. This codes for CASSLGQGYEQYF.

The chain is built from TRBV28 and TRBJ1-1, with D hard to call. The ends were cut back, 8 bases at V and 11 bases at J, with 15 bases in the middle. This CDR3 contains 11 residues. Germline loops: CDR1 MDHEN, CDR2 SYDVKM. In DNA, the CDR3 is TGTGCCAGCGGACTTCCCTGGGCGGCTTTCTTT. As protein: CASGLPWAAFF. Looking up the rest from reference TRBV28 and TRBJ1-1 gives the full variable domain: DVKVTQSSRYLVKRTGEKVFLECVQDMDHENMFWYRQDPGLGLRLIYFSYDVKMKEKGDIPEGYSVSREKKERFSLILESASTNQTSMYLCASGLPWAAFFGQGTRLTVV.

This chain uses TRBV19 with TRBJ1-5, with a tentative D call TRBD1 (6 bases). V was pared by 5 bases and J by 1 base, with 9 bases between. The germline gives CDR1 LNHDA, CDR2 SQIVND (reference sequence). The CDR3 sequence is 14 residues long. CDR3 DNA sequence: TGTGCCAGTAGTTCTCAGGGGAGCAATCAGCCCCAGCATTTT. This codes for CASSSQGSNQPQHF.

The gene calls are TRBV7-2 and TRBJ2-5, with 7 bases identical to TRBD1. Germline V gene lookup returns CDR1 SGHTA and CDR2 FQGNSA. Trimming took 5 bases from V and 2 from J; bases not matched to a gene: 5. The CDR3 consists of 14 residues. The CDR3 DNA reads as TGTGCCAGCAGCCGCCGACAGGGACAAGAGACCCAGTACTTC. Protein product: CASSRRQGQETQYF.

The CDR3 region is CASSTRTSGSVVEQFF. As DNA, the CDR3 is TGTGCCAGCAGTACTCGCACTAGCGGGAGCGTCGTAGAGCAGTTCTTC. The genes are TRBV6-2 or TRBV6-3 and TRBJ2-1, with TRBD2 matching 11 bases. Trimming at V came to 5 bases and at J to 10 bases, leaving 13 bases not matched to a gene. This CDR3 has 16 residues. Per the germline V gene, CDR1 is MNHEY and CDR2 is SVGEGT.

The chain recombines TRBV27 with TRBJ1-2; the match to TRBD1 covers 8 bases. Germline V gene data show CDR1 as MNHEY and CDR2 as SMNVEV (reference sequence). The CDR3 loop spans 15 amino acids. V was pared by 6 bases and J by 7 bases, with 13 bases of the junction left unmatched. The CDR3 DNA is TGTGCCAGCAGGGACTCCAGGGGGCTAATGGGTGGCTACACCTTC. Its protein product is CASRDSRGLMGGYTF.

The rearrangement uses TRBV5-6 and TRBJ2-2, with D possibly TRBD1 on 5 matching bases. In germline, CDR1 is SGHDT, CDR2 YYEEEE. Trimming removed 3 bases at V and 6 bases at J, with 9 bases between. The CDR3 is 13 residues long. CDR3 residues: CASSWARAGELFF. The CDR3 nucleotides are TGTGCCAGCAGCTGGGCCAGGGCCGGGGAGCTGTTTTTT.

The DNA of the CDR3 is TGTGCCAGCAGTTCCGCAACTAGCGGGAGGACCTACGAGCAGTACTTC. It translates to CASSSATSGRTYEQYF. This rearrangement joins TRBV28 to TRBJ2-7; TRBD2 aligns across 12 bases. Trimming cost V 4 bases and J 2 bases; bases outside gene matches: 6. CDR1 and CDR2 (germline): MDHEN, SYDVKM. CDR3 length: 16 amino acids. Full variable domain (remainder filled in from reference TRBV28 and TRBJ2-7): DVKVTQSSRYLVKRTGEKVFLECVQDMDHENMFWYRQDPGLGLRLIYFSYDVKMKEKGDIPEGYSVSREKKERFSLILESASTNQTSMYLCASSSATSGRTYEQYFGPGTRLTVT.

The rearrangement uses TRBV4-1 and TRBJ2-1; 9 nucleotides match TRBD1. Germline CDR1 and CDR2: MGHRA and YSYEKL. The CDR3 consists of 16 residues. J was trimmed by 7 bases and V by 1 base; bases with no gene match: 8. The DNA for the CDR3 is TGCGCCAGCAGCCAAGGAAACAGGGGGCTTCATAATGAGCAGTTCTTC. Residues: CASSQGNRGLHNEQFF.

The table lists this clone with a count of one. The CDR3 DNA reads as TGTGCCAGCAGCGTGGGATCGGTGACGGGTGGAAACACCATATATTTT. As protein: CASSVGSVTGGNTIYF. The gene calls are TRBV9 and TRBJ1-3; D gene unclear. Germline-derived CDR1 and CDR2 are SGDLS and YYNGEE. This CDR3 is 16 amino acids long. V was pared by 2 bases and J by 3 bases, with 15 bases between.

The chain employs TRBV2 and TRBJ1-1, with D possibly TRBD1 on 5 matching bases. Deletions cut 2 bases from V and 6 bases from J, with 16 bases between. Per the germline V gene, CDR1 is SNHLY and CDR2 is FYNNEI. The CDR3 is 15 amino acids. For the CDR3, the DNA is TGTGCCAGCAGTGAAATAGGGGCCGGCCTCGCTGAAGCTTTCTTT. This encodes CASSEIGAGLAEAFF.